Sequencing of this TCR beta chain was carried out in a study of T cell repertoires in cytomegalovirus infection. Study in general: Matching HLA type, along with CMV infection, was indicated by public TCR beta signatures.

As concerns this clonotype: Its antigen is as yet unknown.

MiXCR, run by TCRdb on the reads, gives a single entry per CDR3 protein. There are hundreds of thousands of distinct CDR3 sequences in the sample; around a third occur only once, and 15% to 20% lies in the top ten. V shed 6 bases, J shed 7 bases, and the junction held 9 bases outside the gene matches. The CDR3 spans 14 residues. Germline V gene data show CDR1 as MNHEY and CDR2 as SMNVEV (reference sequence). This specimen consisted of cultured PBMCs, obtained from culture after CMV antigen stimulation. This TCR came from a human donor in good health (CMV status not recorded). Some clones in this sample may be carry-over from other donors' samples. V is TRBV27 and J is TRBJ1-1; 9 nucleotides align to TRBD1. CDR3 coding DNA: TGTGCCAGCAGGATGCCCGGGACAGGGAGTGAAGCTTTCTTT. This encodes CASRMPGTGSEAFF.